The 27 T cell receptor beta chains listed next were all sequenced from one sample in a study of control samples from healthy donors and cancer patients (dated by TCRdb to 2020 to 2022). Libraries were constructed by the immunoSEQ multiplex PCR assay. TCRdb stores this immuneACCESS table with in-frame sequences only. Part of the clones is absent; in the studies checked, under half of the shortfall reflects unresolved V genes, and no reason is known for the rest. The data table for this sample lists approximately 190,000 clones. The ten largest clones capture roughly 2% of the sample. Sequencing input: blood. The origin of the receptors is a woman in her 30s in good health.

The chain couples TRBV6-5 to TRBJ1-4; D is undetermined. V shed 2 bases and J shed 1 base, with 8 bases lying between them. CDR3 length: 15 amino acids. Germline V lookup: CDR1 MNHEY, CDR2 SVGAGI. Written as DNA, the CDR3 is TGTGCCAGCAGTTACGATGTGGGAACTAATGAAAAACTGTTTTTT. Its protein product is CASSYDVGTNEKLFF.

The V and J genes are TRBV7-2 and TRBJ2-7, with 14 nucleotides matching TRBD2. CDR3 length equals 15 residues. Trimming took 5 bases from V and 4 from J; bases not matched to a gene: 4. Per the germline V gene, CDR1 is SGHTA and CDR2 is FQGNSA. CDR3 loop: CASSQGTSGGYEQYF. DNA of the CDR3: TGTGCCAGCAGCCAAGGGACTAGCGGGGGTTACGAGCAGTACTTC.

CDR3 coding DNA: TGTGCCACTCTCTCCGGGACGTCCTACGAGCAGTACTTC. Its translation is CATLSGTSYEQYF. The gene calls are TRBV28 and TRBJ2-7, with D tentatively TRBD1 or TRBD2 (5 bases each). Germline CDR1 reads MDHEN; CDR2 reads SYDVKM. The CDR3 covers 13 residues. Trimming cost V 10 bases and J 1 base, with 14 bases left between them.

The V call is TRBV10-3, the J call TRBJ1-5; 11 bases match TRBD1. CDR3 length: 17 residues. V gave up 3 bases and J gave up 3 bases; unmatched junction bases: 7. CDR1 ENHRY and CDR2 SYGVKD come from the germline V gene. CDR3 sequence (DNA): TGTGCCATCAGTGACCCGGGACAGGGGGGATCCAATCAGCCCCAGCATTTT. It yields the protein CAISDPGQGGSNQPQHF.

The chain joins TRBV7-3 to TRBJ2-1; 11 bases are shared with TRBD2. The CDR3 runs 14 residues. Germline loops: CDR1 SGHTA, CDR2 FQGTGA. The V and J ends lost 5 bases and 5 bases, in that order; junction bases with no gene match: 2. This CDR3 reads CASSKGLADNEQFF. The CDR3 DNA reads as TGTGCCAGCAGCAAGGGACTAGCGGACAATGAGCAGTTCTTC.

The chain carries TRBV24-1 and TRBJ2-1, with 7 bases fitting TRBD1. J lost 6 bases, V lost 4 bases, and 5 bases had no gene match. The CDR3 contains 14 residues. The germline V gene encodes CDR1 KGHDR and CDR2 SFDVKD. The CDR3 is CATSDPTGSNEQFF. Written as DNA, the CDR3 is TGTGCCACCAGTGACCCGACAGGGAGCAATGAGCAGTTCTTC.

The chain couples TRBV7-9 to TRBJ1-5; D gene ambiguous. V was trimmed by 2 bases and J by 4 bases, leaving 9 bases between them. Germline V gives CDR1 SEHNR, CDR2 FQNEAQ (reference sequence). This CDR3 has 14 residues. This chain's CDR3 is CASSLLGSNQPQHF. The CDR3 DNA reads TGTGCCAGCAGCTTATTGGGGAGTAATCAGCCCCAGCATTTT.

This CDR3 reads CASSPFRSSSGNTIYF. CDR3 in DNA: TGTGCCAGCAGCCCGTTTAGGTCTAGCTCTGGAAACACCATATATTTT. V usage is TRBV11-2 and J usage is TRBJ1-3; D gene unclear. The CDR3 runs 16 residues. CDR1 and CDR2 (germline): SGHAT, FQNNGV. V lost 5 bases to trimming and J lost 0 bases, with 14 bases between them. Full variable domain (remainder filled in from reference TRBV11-2 and TRBJ1-3): EAGVAQSPRYKIIEKRQSVAFWCNPISGHATLYWYQQILGQGPKLLIQFQNNGVVDDSQLPKDRFSAERLKGVDSTLKIQPAKLEDSAVYLCASSPFRSSSGNTIYFGEGSWLTVV.

The chain employs TRBV4-1 and TRBJ2-2; D perhaps matches TRBD1 (5 bases). With 0 bases removed from V and 6 bases from J, the gap between germline ends came to 17 bases. The CDR3 is 17 amino acids. CDR1 is MGHRA, CDR2 YSYEKL, per germline. This chain's CDR3 is CASSQEVVVRGAGELFF. The CDR3, as DNA: TGCGCCAGCAGCCAAGAGGTAGTCGTAAGGGGTGCCGGGGAGCTGTTTTTT.

This chain joins TRBV27 and TRBJ2-2; D might be TRBD1 (6 bases). CDR3 length: 13 amino acids. The germline V gene encodes CDR1 MNHEY and CDR2 SMNVEV (reference sequence). Trimming pared 6 bases from V and 7 bases from J, leaving 12 bases between. CDR3 protein: CASSLQGDGELFF. CDR3 sequence (DNA): TGTGCCAGCAGCCTACAGGGAGACGGGGAGCTGTTTTTT.

The gene calls are TRBV29-1 and TRBJ1-1; no reliable D call. The CDR3 has 12 amino acids. V dropped 4 bases and J dropped 6 bases, with 12 bases sitting between them. In germline, CDR1 is SQVTM, CDR2 ANQGSEA. This chain's CDR3 is CSVASQKPEAFF. DNA for the CDR3: TGCAGCGTTGCATCCCAAAAACCTGAAGCTTTCTTT.

The chain uses TRBV11-2 and TRBJ2-1; a weak D match, TRBD2 (6 bases). Germline CDR1 reads SGHAT; CDR2 reads FQNNGV. Trimming took off 4 bases at V and 4 bases at J, with 14 bases between the two ends. The CDR3 covers 15 residues. CDR3 coding DNA: TGTGCCAGCAGCTCCTTTGCGGGGAGGTACAATGAGCAGTTCTTC. Its translation: CASSSFAGRYNEQFF.

The chain joins TRBV15 to TRBJ1-4, with TRBD1 matching 10 bases. Germline V lookup: CDR1 LNHNV, CDR2 YYDKDF (reference sequence). There are 15 residues in the CDR3. The ends lost 3 bases at V and 4 bases at J; junction bases unmatched: 2. CDR3 loop: CATSSWTGGNEKLFF. The CDR3 bases are TGTGCCACCAGCAGTTGGACAGGGGGTAATGAAAAACTGTTTTTT.

V gene TRBV28 combines with J gene TRBJ1-5, with 8 bases identical to TRBD1. The J segment lost 4 bases and the V segment lost 7 bases, leaving 9 bases of the junction unmatched. From germline, CDR1 is MDHEN and CDR2 SYDVKM. The CDR3 is 15 residues long. The CDR3 DNA reads as TGTGCCAGCAAATCCGAGGACAGGGCGAATCAGCCCCAGCATTTT. Protein product: CASKSEDRANQPQHF.

The J gene is TRBJ1-1, the V gene TRBV6-6; possible D gene TRBD1, 6 bases. The CDR3 runs to 13 residues. V lost 6 bases to trimming and J lost 8 bases, with 16 bases between them. The V gene's germline CDR1 is MNHNY and CDR2 SVGAGI (reference sequence). The CDR3 DNA reads as TGTGCCAGCAGGTGGACAGACCTTTCCGAAGCTTTCTTT. It codes for CASRWTDLSEAFF.

The rearrangement links TRBV19 to TRBJ1-1; D is unresolved. This CDR3 is built from 14 residues. Trimming took 8 bases from V and 4 from J, leaving 17 bases between them. CDR1 and CDR2 (germline): LNHDA, SQIVND (reference sequence). The chain's CDR3 is CASSLRSEGTEAFF. The CDR3 nucleotides are TGTGCCAGTTCTCTCAGGAGTGAGGGCACTGAAGCTTTCTTT.

V usage is TRBV27 and J usage is TRBJ1-6, with no clear D. Germline V gene sequence: CDR1 MNHEY, CDR2 SMNVEV (reference sequence). This CDR3 spans 14 amino acids. The V end lost 3 bases, the J end lost 8 bases, and 11 bases lay between the germline ends. As DNA, the CDR3 is TGTGCCAGCAGTTTCGAGGCTATTGATTCACCCCTCCACTTT. This sequence encodes CASSFEAIDSPLHF.

This CDR3 is CASSEDRQNIQYF. Here the CDR3 DNA reads TGTGCCAGCAGTGAAGACAGACAAAACATTCAGTACTTC. The chain uses TRBV2 and TRBJ2-4, with D hard to call. This CDR3 is built from 13 residues. The germline V gene encodes CDR1 SNHLY and CDR2 FYNNEI. Trimming shortened V by 1 base and J by 5 bases, and 6 bases separated the two germline ends.

The chain carries TRBV10-1 and TRBJ1-1, with D uncertain. CDR1 WNHNN and CDR2 SYGVQD come from the germline V gene (reference sequence). This CDR3 is 12 amino acids long. The ends were cut back, 9 bases at V and 4 bases at J, with 12 bases in the middle. The CDR3: CARAPRPTEAFF. The CDR3 nucleotides are TGCGCCAGGGCACCCCGACCCACTGAAGCTTTCTTT.

This rearrangement joins TRBV27 to TRBJ2-3; weak D call: TRBD2 (7 bases). V was clipped by 10 bases and J by 2 bases, with 19 bases between them. This CDR3 comprises 15 residues. Germline V lookup: CDR1 MNHEY, CDR2 SMNVEV (reference sequence). The CDR3 sequence: CATGTRGGVTDTQYF. The CDR3 DNA reads TGTGCCACCGGGACGAGAGGGGGGGTCACAGATACGCAGTATTTT.

V and J are TRBV6-1 and TRBJ1-5; 9 positions match TRBD1. Germline V gene lookup returns CDR1 MNHNS and CDR2 SASEGT. The CDR3 runs 18 residues. V shed 1 base and J 5 bases; nucleotides not matched to a gene: 12. Written as DNA, the CDR3 is TGTGCCAGCAGTGAAGGAGCTAAGGGGACAGGGATTTATCAGCCCCAGCATTTT. Encoded protein: CASSEGAKGTGIYQPQHF.

The chain carries TRBV27 and TRBJ2-2; D may be TRBD2 (6 bases). CDR1 is MNHEY, CDR2 SMNVEV, per germline (reference sequence). CDR3 length: 16 amino acids. The V gene lost 0 bases and the J gene lost 4 bases, with 12 bases spanning the gap. CDR3 residues: CASSLSPGRSTGELFF. DNA for the CDR3: TGTGCCAGCAGTTTATCGCCAGGGAGGAGCACCGGGGAGCTGTTTTTT.

The chain carries TRBV6-5 and TRBJ1-2; 8 bases agree with TRBD1. With V trimmed by 2 bases and J by 2 bases, 4 bases remained unmatched. The CDR3 spans 15 residues. The germline V gene encodes CDR1 MNHEY and CDR2 SVGAGI. This CDR3 reads CASSYDAGGNYGYTF. In DNA form, the CDR3 reads TGTGCCAGCAGTTACGATGCAGGGGGCAACTATGGCTACACCTTC.

The genes are TRBV6-5 and TRBJ1-1; possible D gene TRBD1, 5 bases. Germline CDR1 MNHEY, CDR2 SVGAGI. The V end lost 4 bases, the J end lost 3 bases, and 9 bases lay between the germline ends. CDR3 size: 13 residues. CDR3 in amino acids: CASSSGLYTEAFF. Here the CDR3 DNA reads TGTGCCAGCAGTTCAGGGCTGTACACTGAAGCTTTCTTT.

This sequence joins TRBV4-3 and TRBJ1-2; weak D call: TRBD1 (5 bases). CDR1 and CDR2 (germline): LGHNA, YSLEER. V lost 0 bases, J lost 3 bases, and 8 bases lay in between. The CDR3 contains 14 residues. The DNA for the CDR3 is TGCGCCAGCAGCCAAGATCGGGGGTACTATGGCTACACCTTC. This codes for CASSQDRGYYGYTF.

The chain links TRBV7-2 to TRBJ2-3; D might be TRBD2 (5 bases). CDR1 is SGHTA, CDR2 FQGNSA, per germline. Deletions cut 4 bases from V and 2 bases from J, with 16 bases between. The CDR3 runs 16 residues. This chain's CDR3 is CASSSQGGTVTDTQYF. CDR3 nucleotides: TGTGCCAGCAGCTCCCAAGGAGGAACAGTCACAGATACGCAGTATTTT.

This rearrangement joins TRBV5-4 to TRBJ2-3, with 11 nucleotides matching TRBD2. V shed 0 bases and J 1 base; nucleotides not matched to a gene: 4. The CDR3 covers 17 residues. CDR1 and CDR2 from the germline V gene are SGHNT and YYREEE (reference sequence). In nucleotides, the CDR3 is TGTGCCAGCAGCTTGGTTAGCGGGGGGGTGGGCACAGATACGCAGTATTTT. Its protein product is CASSLVSGGVGTDTQYF.